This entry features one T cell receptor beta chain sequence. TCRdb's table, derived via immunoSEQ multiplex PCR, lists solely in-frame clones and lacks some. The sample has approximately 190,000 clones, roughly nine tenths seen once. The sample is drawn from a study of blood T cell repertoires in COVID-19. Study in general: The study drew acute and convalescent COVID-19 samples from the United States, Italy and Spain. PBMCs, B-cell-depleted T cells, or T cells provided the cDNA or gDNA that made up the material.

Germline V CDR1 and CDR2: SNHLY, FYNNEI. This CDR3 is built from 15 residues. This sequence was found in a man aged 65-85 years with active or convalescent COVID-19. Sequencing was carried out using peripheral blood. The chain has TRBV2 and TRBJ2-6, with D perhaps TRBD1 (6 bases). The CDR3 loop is CGTQGTLSGANVLTF. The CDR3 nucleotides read TGTGGAACACAGGGAACCCTCTCTGGGGCCAACGTCCTGACTTTC.